Listed here are 3 T cell receptor beta chains from one sample, sequenced in a study of molecular identifiers for immune sequencing clone quantification. TCRdb reanalysed the PCR reads using MiXCR and keeps one entry per CDR3 protein. Of thousands of distinct CDR3 sequences in the sample, about 30% were seen once. Material: naive CD8+ T cells from blood, with Jurkat cell RNA spiked in. The subset denotes: FACS-sorted CD8+CD4-CCR7+CD45RA+ naive T cells. These receptors were obtained from a human donor in good health. Some libraries in this study had Jurkat cell RNA spiked in.

This clonotype was seen more than once but under ten times. In DNA form, the CDR3 reads TGTGCCAGCAGCCCGACGAGTTTGTATTCACCCCTCCACTTT. This translates into CASSPTSLYSPLHF. V usage is TRBV7-9 and J usage is TRBJ1-6; unclear D gene. The ends were cut back, 5 bases at V and 8 bases at J, with 13 bases in the middle. The CDR3 runs to 14 residues. Germline CDR1 SEHNR, CDR2 FQNEAQ (reference sequence).

Of note for this clonotype: One end of the junction does not line up with germline, which may come from a read error. The chain is built from TRBV6-6 and TRBJ2-4, with D perhaps TRBD1 (6 bases). The length of the CDR3 is 16 residues. Looked up from germline, CDR1 is MNHNY and CDR2 is SVGAGI (reference sequence). The CDR3 loop is CASSFTGTKAKNFQYF. The CDR3 nucleotides are TGTGCCAGCAGTTTCACCGGGACAAAAGCCAAAAACTTTCAGTACTTC.

The chain uses TRBV6-2 or TRBV6-3 and TRBJ2-7; D not resolved. CDR3 length equals 14 residues. Germline V gene data show CDR1 as MNHEY and CDR2 as SVGEGT. V was pared by 10 bases and J by 11 bases, with 27 bases between. DNA for the CDR3: TGTGCCACCACCGACCCGACTCGGGTTTTCAAGAAGTACTTC. Translating gives CATTDPTRVFKKYF.